This T cell receptor beta chain was captured in a study of cytomegalovirus exposure and HLA in healthy donors. The wider study: Caucasian-associated ancestry cluster membership applied to under 85% of approximately 400 genotyped donors.

The PCR made use of 60 Vbeta and 13 Jbeta primers. Original processing notes: Unique TCR beta chains totaled some 78 million in a later count, with roughly 11 million of them shared. TCRdb keeps only in-frame clones here, not all; method: immunoSEQ multiplex PCR. That table is the source of V, J and clone size, and D and trimming were worked out from the DNA. The table has over 100,000 clones, roughly 80% seen once. Turning to this clone: The antigen is undetermined.

The CDR3 totals 14 residues. Trimming took 6 bases from V and 4 from J, leaving 16 bases between them. Germline CDR1 reads LNHDA; CDR2 reads SQIVND (reference sequence). The study's findings and limits: A later analysis associated 16,951 TCR beta sequences with HLA alleles at a 0.05 false discovery rate. The productive fraction for most TCR beta V segments was about 87% or about 30% in an earlier analysis.

What was sequenced was PBMCs. This clonotype was sampled from a male donor in good health and CMV-seropositive. The J gene is TRBJ2-7, the V gene TRBV19, with D maybe TRBD1 (5 bases). In DNA, the CDR3 is TGTGCCAGTAGCCAAGGAGCTGGGGCTTACGAGCAGTACTTC. Its translation is CASSQGAGAYEQYF.